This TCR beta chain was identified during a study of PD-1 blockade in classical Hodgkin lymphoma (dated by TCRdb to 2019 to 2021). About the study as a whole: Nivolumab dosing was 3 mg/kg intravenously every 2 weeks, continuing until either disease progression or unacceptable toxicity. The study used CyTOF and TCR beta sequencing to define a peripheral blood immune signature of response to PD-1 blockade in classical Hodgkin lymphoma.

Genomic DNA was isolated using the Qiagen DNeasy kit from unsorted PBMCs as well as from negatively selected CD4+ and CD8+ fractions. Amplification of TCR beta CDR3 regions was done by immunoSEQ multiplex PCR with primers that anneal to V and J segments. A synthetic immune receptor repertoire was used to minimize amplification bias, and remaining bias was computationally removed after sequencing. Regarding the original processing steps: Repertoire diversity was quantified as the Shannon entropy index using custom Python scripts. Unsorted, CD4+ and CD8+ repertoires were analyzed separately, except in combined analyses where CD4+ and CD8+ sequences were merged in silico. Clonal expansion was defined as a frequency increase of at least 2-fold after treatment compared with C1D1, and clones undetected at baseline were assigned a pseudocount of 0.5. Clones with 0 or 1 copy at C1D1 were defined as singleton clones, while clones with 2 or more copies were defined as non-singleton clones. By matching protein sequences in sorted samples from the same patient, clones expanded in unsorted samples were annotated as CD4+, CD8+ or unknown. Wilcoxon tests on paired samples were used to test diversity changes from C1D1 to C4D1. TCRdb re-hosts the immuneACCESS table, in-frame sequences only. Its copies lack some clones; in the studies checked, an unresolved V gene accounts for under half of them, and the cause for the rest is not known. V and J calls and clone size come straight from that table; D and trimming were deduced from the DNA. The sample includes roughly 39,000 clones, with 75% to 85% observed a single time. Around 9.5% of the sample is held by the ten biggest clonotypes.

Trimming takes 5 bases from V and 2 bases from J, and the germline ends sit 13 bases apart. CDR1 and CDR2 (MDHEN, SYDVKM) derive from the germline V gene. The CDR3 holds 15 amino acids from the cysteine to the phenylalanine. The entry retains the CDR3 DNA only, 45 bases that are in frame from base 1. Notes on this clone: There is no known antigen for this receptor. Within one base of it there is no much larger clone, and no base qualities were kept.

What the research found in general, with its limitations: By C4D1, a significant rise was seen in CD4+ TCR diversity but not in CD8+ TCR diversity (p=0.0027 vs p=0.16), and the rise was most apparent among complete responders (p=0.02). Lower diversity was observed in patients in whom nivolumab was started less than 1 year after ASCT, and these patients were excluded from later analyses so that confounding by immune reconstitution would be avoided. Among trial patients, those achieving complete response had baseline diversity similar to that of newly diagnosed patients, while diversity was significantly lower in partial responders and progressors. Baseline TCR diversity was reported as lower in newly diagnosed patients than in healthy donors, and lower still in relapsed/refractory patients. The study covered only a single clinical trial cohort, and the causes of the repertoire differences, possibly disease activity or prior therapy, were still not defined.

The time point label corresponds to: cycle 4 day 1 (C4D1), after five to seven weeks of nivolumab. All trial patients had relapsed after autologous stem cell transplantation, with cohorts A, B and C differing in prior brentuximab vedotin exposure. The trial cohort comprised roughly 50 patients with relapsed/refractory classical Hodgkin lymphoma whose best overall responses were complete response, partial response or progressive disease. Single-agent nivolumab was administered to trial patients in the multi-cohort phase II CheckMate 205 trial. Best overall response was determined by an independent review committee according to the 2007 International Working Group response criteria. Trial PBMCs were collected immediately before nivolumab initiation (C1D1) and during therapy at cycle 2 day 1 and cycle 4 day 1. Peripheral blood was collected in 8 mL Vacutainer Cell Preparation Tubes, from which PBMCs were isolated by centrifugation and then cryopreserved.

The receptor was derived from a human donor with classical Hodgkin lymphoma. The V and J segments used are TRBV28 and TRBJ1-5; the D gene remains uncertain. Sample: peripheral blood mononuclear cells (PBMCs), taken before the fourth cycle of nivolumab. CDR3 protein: CASSPPGRGNQPQHF. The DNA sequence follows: TGTGCCAGCAGTCCCCCAGGAAGAGGCAATCAGCCCCAGCATTTT.